Listed below are T cell receptor beta chains from one sample, sequenced in a study of T-cell memory formation after mild COVID-19. TCRdb used MiXCR to reprocess the 5' RACE reads, holding one entry per CDR3 protein. The data contain roughly 600,000 distinct CDR3 sequences, roughly 18% of them seen just once; the ten biggest clones take up about 12%. The sample was PBMCs or a T cell subset sorted from them (not recorded which). The receptors originated from an adult woman who had mild COVID-19 (a few samples of this study predate the infection). Cell type and time point are not known. CDR3s include the opening cysteine and the closing phenylalanine or tryptophan. The order of the fields is CDR3 DNA, CDR3 protein, clone size, D gene, V gene, J gene. The D gene is left open where the match is weak. Clone size is given for some rows only: seen once, a few or many times, or a class if the clone is expanded.

DNA: TGTGCCAGCAGCTTGGCAGGGGCGGGCACCGGGGAGCTGTTTTTT
CDR3: CASSLAGAGTGELFF
size: few
D: NA
V: TRBV5-6
J: TRBJ2-2

DNA: TGTGCCAGCCGGATTGACTACGAGCAGTACTTC
CDR3: CASRIDYEQYF
size: NA
D: NA
V: TRBV12-3/TRBV12-4
J: TRBJ2-7

DNA: TGTGCCAGCAGCGTAGGGTCGGGACACAGCACAGATACGCAGTATTTT
CDR3: CASSVGSGHSTDTQYF
size: few
D: NA
V: TRBV9
J: TRBJ2-3

DNA: TGTGCCAGCAGTGACTCGGCGGGAGGGCGGGGAGATACGCAGTATTTT
CDR3: CASSDSAGGRGDTQYF
size: NA
D: TRBD2
V: TRBV6-4
J: TRBJ2-3

DNA: TGTGCCATCAGTGAGGTGGGACAGGGCGAGGACGAGCAGTACTTC
CDR3: CAISEVGQGEDEQYF
size: few
D: TRBD1
V: TRBV10-3
J: TRBJ2-7

DNA: TGCAGTGCTAGAGCTCGATGGGACAAGGAGTACGAGCAGTACTTC
CDR3: CSARARWDKEYEQYF
size: NA
D: NA
V: TRBV20-1
J: TRBJ2-7

DNA: TGCGCCAGCAGCCAAGAATCTAGCCAGTACAATGAGCAGTTCTTC
CDR3: CASSQESSQYNEQFF
size: NA
D: NA
V: TRBV4-3
J: TRBJ2-1

DNA: TGTGCCAGCAGCGAGAAAGTGGTCAGCGCAGATTTCTTC
CDR3: CASSEKVVSADFF
size: many
D: NA
V: TRBV5-5
J: TRBJ2-5

DNA: TGCGCCAGCAGCCACCCCAGGACTAGCGGCCCCAGGAGCTCCTACAATGAGCAGTTCTTC
CDR3: CASSHPRTSGPRSSYNEQFF
size: few
D: TRBD2
V: TRBV4-1
J: TRBJ2-1

DNA: TGTGCCAGCACCCCTGGACAGGGGGCTCCTGGGGCCAACGTCCTGACTTTC
CDR3: CASTPGQGAPGANVLTF
size: NA
D: TRBD1
V: TRBV11-2
J: TRBJ2-6

DNA: TGTGCCAGCAGTTACGGTAGGCAGGGTGACTACGAGCAGTACTTC
CDR3: CASSYGRQGDYEQYF
size: NA
D: NA
V: TRBV6-6
J: TRBJ2-7

DNA: TGTGCCAGCAGCGTCCAGGGAGTAGGCAATGAGCAGTTCTTC
CDR3: CASSVQGVGNEQFF
size: few
D: NA
V: TRBV7-2
J: TRBJ2-1

DNA: TGTGCCAGCAGCCGGAACCCAGGGATGGCGGGAGCTGAGCAGTTCTTC
CDR3: CASSRNPGMAGAEQFF
size: few
D: TRBD2
V: TRBV7-2
J: TRBJ2-1

DNA: TGTGCCAGTACTAGTCCCCACTTCTCCTACAATGAGCAGTTCTTC
CDR3: CASTSPHFSYNEQFF
size: few
D: NA
V: TRBV6-2/TRBV6-3
J: TRBJ2-1

DNA: TGCGCCAGCAGCCCCGGGACAAAGTGGAGCATTCAGTACTTC
CDR3: CASSPGTKWSIQYF
size: many
D: NA
V: TRBV5-1
J: TRBJ2-4

DNA: TGTGCCAGCAGCCCACCCAGGAGAAGATATGAGACCTACGAGCAGTACTTC
CDR3: CASSPPRRRYETYEQYF
size: NA
D: NA
V: TRBV7-4
J: TRBJ2-7

DNA: TGCGCCAGCAGCCAAGGACTAGCGGTCGGCACAGATACGCAGTATTTT
CDR3: CASSQGLAVGTDTQYF
size: NA
D: TRBD2
V: TRBV4-3
J: TRBJ2-3

DNA: TGTGCCAGCAGCCCACATTCTCTTTCCACCGGGGAGCTGTTTTTT
CDR3: CASSPHSLSTGELFF
size: NA
D: NA
V: TRBV7-7
J: TRBJ2-2

DNA: TGTGCCAGCAGTTTATGGGGGGCAAGGGGCTACACCTTC
CDR3: CASSLWGARGYTF
size: NA
D: NA
V: TRBV12-3/TRBV12-4
J: TRBJ1-2

DNA: TGCAGTGCTAGAGATGGGGGGACAGGGTCCCCAGATACGCAGTATTTT
CDR3: CSARDGGTGSPDTQYF
size: few
D: TRBD1
V: TRBV20-1
J: TRBJ2-3